The clone carrying this T cell receptor (beta chain) was counted only a few times. As yet, its antigen is unknown. Those patients with uncontrolled infection, other autoimmune disease, pregnancy or lactation were excluded. Diagnoses used clinical symptoms, serum thyroxine and TRAb, thyroid ultrasound and orbital computed tomography. The sample originates from a study of T cells in Graves' hyperthyroidism and ophthalmopathy. The length of the CDR3 is 14 residues. The germline V gene has CDR1 ENHRY and CDR2 SYGVKD. Unmatched junction bases numbered 4, after V lost 6 bases and J lost 0 bases. Amplified TCR beta CDR3 regions derived from RNA transcripts. First-round RT-PCR of the TCR CDR3 relied on the HTBI primer set. TCRdb processed the multiplex PCR reads anew with MiXCR; each CDR3 protein has one entry. Altogether about 460,000 distinct CDR3 sequences are present, 22% being singletons, with the ten largest covering about half.

The study's findings and limits: Blood also carried most thyroid clonotypes expanded above 0.001. Ophthalmopathy was predicted by the model a median of about six months ahead of onset.

Material: blood. This clonotype originated in a woman between 65 and 79 years old with Graves' ophthalmopathy. The chain has TRBV10-3 and TRBJ1-1; TRBD1 agrees at 7 bases. CDR3 sequence: CAIRQTGLNTEAFF. Written as DNA, the CDR3 is TGTGCCATCAGACAGACAGGGCTGAACACTGAAGCTTTCTTT.